Ten or more counts support the clone carrying this TCR beta chain. What it binds is not known. This entry belongs to a study of Graves' ophthalmopathy and Graves' hyperthyroidism. Study-level background: Peripheral blood was gathered at first diagnosis, ahead of any treatment whatsoever. Broader study findings: It was with about 68% sensitivity and 72.22% specificity that the model predicted ophthalmopathy progression.

V lost 2 bases and J lost 5, with 18 bases in between. Germline assignment: CDR1 MNHEY and CDR2 SVGAGI. The CDR3 loop spans 16 amino acids. RNA served as the template for amplifying TCR beta CDR3 regions. An initial RT-PCR round employing HTBI primers preceded a second-round multiplex PCR. A single record per CDR3 protein comes from TCRdb applying MiXCR to the multiplex PCR reads. The data show 620,000 or so distinct CDR3 sequences, 22% seen once. Only newly diagnosed hyperthyroidism patients aged 18 to 65, with under 2 months' duration, were enrolled. It was from under 13 ml of fresh peripheral blood that the PBMCs came.

The clonotype comes from a woman under 30 with stable Graves' hyperthyroidism. Some clones in this sample may be carry-over from other donors' samples. The rearrangement uses TRBV6-5 and TRBJ1-1; a possible D gene is TRBD1 (6 bases). The specimen was peripheral blood. The CDR3 coding sequence is TGTGCCAGCAGTTACCAAACCAGGGGCGGTCGGACTGAAGCTTTCTTT. Amino acid sequence: CASSYQTRGGRTEAFF.